A selection of T cell receptor beta chains follows, all from one sample in a study of T cell responses to AZD1222 COVID-19 vaccine. The data were produced by immunoSEQ multiplex PCR, yet TCRdb's version contains in-frame clones alone and is incomplete. The repertoire holds roughly 97,000 clones, around 89% seen once, with roughly 7.7% in the top ten. The sample here was peripheral blood, taken on day 0 of AZD1222 vaccination. Receptor source: an adult in good health. Each CDR3 is given without its conserved first and last residue. Each record gives: CDR3 length, J gene, V gene, CDR3 protein.

12	TRBJ1-2	TRBV6-1	ASSERNQGGGYT
13	TRBJ2-7	TRBV4-3	ASSQVAGYSYEQY
11	TRBJ1-2	TRBV12-3/TRBV12-4	ASSPQGALGYT
8	TRBJ2-7	TRBV5-6	ASGTYEQY
11	TRBJ1-6	TRBV5-1	ASSFNENSPLH
11	TRBJ2-3	TRBV10-3	AISGSNTDTQY
11	TRBJ2-1	TRBV7-9	ASSTRDRDEQF
11	TRBJ1-1	TRBV6-6	ASSYLGNTEAF
12	TRBJ1-5	TRBV9	ASSAHSGGQPQH
9	TRBJ2-5	TRBV20-1	SARKKETQY
12	TRBJ1-2	TRBV7-3	ASSPQGQGYGYT
11	TRBJ1-1	TRBV18	ASSPGDLLEAF
13	TRBJ2-7	TRBV28	ASSLRQGASYEQY
12	TRBJ1-1	TRBV18	ASSPRGAVGEAF
16	TRBJ1-5	TRBV7-2	ASSEFSGTAESNQPQH
12	TRBJ1-1	TRBV5-1	ASSFRPTTTEAF
12	TRBJ2-7	TRBV5-4	ASSLGPGAGEQY
12	TRBJ2-3	TRBV24-1	ATADRAATDTQY
13	TRBJ1-1	TRBV7-8	ASSFLGFRFTEAF
12	TRBJ1-1	TRBV27	ASSLRQGGTEAF
13	TRBJ2-3	TRBV14	ASSQQTGSTDTQY
11	TRBJ2-5	TRBV12-3/TRBV12-4	ASSFYRQETQY
14	TRBJ2-2	TRBV5-4	ASSLGQGGIIGELF
14	TRBJ1-2	TRBV24-1	ATAPSGKGSGYGYT
15	TRBJ2-3	TRBV9	ASSVGTSGEGTDTQY
11	TRBJ1-6	TRBV2	ATDRGNNSPLH
13	TRBJ2-1	TRBV7-6	ASSSSSGRGYEQF
13	TRBJ2-3	TRBV27	ASSLLSGAADTQY
12	TRBJ2-7	TRBV29-1	SVASMGLSYEQY
12	TRBJ2-5	TRBV28	ATTTGGVGETQY
13	TRBJ1-1	TRBV19	ASSMGGAEYTEAF
16	TRBJ2-1	TRBV5-6	ASSSGTSGRSSYNEQF
14	TRBJ1-2	TRBV3-1/TRBV3-2	ASSLSQRTGLYGYT
15	TRBJ2-1	TRBV24-1	ATSETSGSGPYNEQF
14	TRBJ1-6	TRBV7-2	ASSFWTGRYNSPLH
14	TRBJ2-5	TRBV5-1	ASSLEIAGGGETQY
11	TRBJ1-2	TRBV10-3	AISERGTDSYT
14	TRBJ2-7	TRBV21-1	ASSARDRGTWDEQY
13	TRBJ2-4	TRBV5-3	ARSLLTGRTNIQY
9	TRBJ2-7	TRBV6-5	ASKFAYEQY
14	TRBJ2-7	TRBV6-6	ASSSFGTSRVYEQY
11	TRBJ2-7	TRBV6-5	ATGQGAIYEQY